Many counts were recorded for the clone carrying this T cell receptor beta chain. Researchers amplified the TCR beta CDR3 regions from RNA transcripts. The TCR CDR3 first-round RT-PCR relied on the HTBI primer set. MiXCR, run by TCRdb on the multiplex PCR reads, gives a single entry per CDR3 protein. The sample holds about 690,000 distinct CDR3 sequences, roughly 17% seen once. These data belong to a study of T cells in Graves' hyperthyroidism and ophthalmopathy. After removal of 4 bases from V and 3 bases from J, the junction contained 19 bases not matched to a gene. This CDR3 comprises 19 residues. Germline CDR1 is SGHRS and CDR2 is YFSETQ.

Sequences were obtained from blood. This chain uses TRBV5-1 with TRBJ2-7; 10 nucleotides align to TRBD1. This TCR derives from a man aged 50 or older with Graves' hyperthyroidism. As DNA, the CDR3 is TGCGCCAGCAGCGCGGGTTCCGGGACAGGGGCATCATTTTTCTACGAGCAGTACTTC. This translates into CASSAGSGTGASFFYEQYF.